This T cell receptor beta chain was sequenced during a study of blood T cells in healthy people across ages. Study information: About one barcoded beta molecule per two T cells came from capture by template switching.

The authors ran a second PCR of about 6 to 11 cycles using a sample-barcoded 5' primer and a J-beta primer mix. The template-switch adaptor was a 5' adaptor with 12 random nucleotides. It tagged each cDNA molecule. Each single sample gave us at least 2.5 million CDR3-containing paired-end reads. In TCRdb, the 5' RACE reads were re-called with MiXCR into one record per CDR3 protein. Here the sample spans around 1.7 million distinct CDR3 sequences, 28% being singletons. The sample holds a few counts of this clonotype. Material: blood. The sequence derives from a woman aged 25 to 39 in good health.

CDR3 nucleotides: TGTGCCACCACCTTGGGCCAGAGCAATGAGCAGTTCTTC. It is translated as CATTLGQSNEQFF. The chain employs TRBV2 and TRBJ2-1; D is unresolved. Germline V lookup: CDR1 SNHLY, CDR2 FYNNEI. V shed 10 bases and J shed 6 bases, with 16 bases lying between them. CDR3 size: 13 residues. The full variable domain, with the rest looked up from reference TRBV2 and TRBJ2-1, is EPEVTQTPSHQVTQMGQEVILRCVPISNHLYFYWYRQILGQKVEFLVSFYNNEISEKSEIFDDQFSVERPDGSNFTLKIRSTKLEDSAMYFCATTLGQSNEQFFGPGTRLTVL.